Each of the 23 T cell receptor beta chains below was sequenced from the same sample in a study of T cell repertoires in ileal Crohn's disease. TCRdb's table, derived via immunoSEQ multiplex PCR, lists solely in-frame clones and lacks some. The profile shows about 14,000 clones, about 82% of them singletons. The sample comprised ileal tissue. Every receptor here comes from an adult with Crohn's disease.

V gene TRBV6-5 combines with J gene TRBJ1-6; D gene ambiguous. Per the germline V gene, CDR1 is MNHEY and CDR2 is SVGAGI. CDR3 length: 14 residues. Between the trimmed V and J ends, which lost 7 bases and 3 bases, there was a span of 10 bases. CDR3 residues: CASMSNNYNSPLHF. The CDR3, as DNA: TGTGCCAGCATGTCAAACAACTATAATTCACCCCTCCACTTT.

This clone was counted a few times. Germline and junction disagree at one end, which may indicate a read error. The chain is built from TRBV30 and TRBJ2-7, with a weak D call TRBD2 (5 bases). Germline V gene sequence: CDR1 GTSNPN, CDR2 SVGIG (reference sequence). The CDR3 runs 14 residues. CDR3 residues: CAWSNQNGAVAGGF. The CDR3 region has the DNA TGTGCCTGGAGTAACCAAAACGGCGCTGTGGCGGGTGGCTTC.

V is TRBV6-5 and J is TRBJ1-3; D not certain. This CDR3 contains 16 residues. Trimming shortened V by 2 bases and J by 0 bases, and 11 bases separated the two germline ends. Germline CDR1 is MNHEY and CDR2 is SVGAGI. The CDR3, as DNA: TGTGCCAGCAGTTACACGGCAGGCCTCTCTGGAAACACCATATATTTT. Amino acid sequence: CASSYTAGLSGNTIYF.

V and J are TRBV6-1 and TRBJ2-7; D might be TRBD1 (6 bases). Germline CDR1 MNHNS, CDR2 SASEGT. Deletions cut 9 bases from V and 3 bases from J, with 18 bases between. The CDR3 has 14 amino acids. This chain's CDR3 is CASHSRGQFYEQYF. Here the CDR3 DNA reads TGTGCCAGTCATTCCCGTGGACAGTTCTACGAGCAGTACTTC.

This sequence joins TRBV5-4 and TRBJ2-5, with TRBD2 matching over 11 bases. Germline V gene data show CDR1 as SGHNT and CDR2 as YYREEE (reference sequence). Germline trimming cut 0 bases from V and 4 bases from J; bases unmatched to any gene: 2. The CDR3 runs to 15 residues. The chain's CDR3 is CASSLVAGGGETQYF. The CDR3 nucleotides read TGTGCCAGCAGCTTGGTAGCGGGGGGGGGAGAGACCCAGTACTTC.

The rearrangement joins TRBV6-6 to TRBJ1-2; 9 bases agree with TRBD1. Looked up from germline, CDR1 is MNHNY and CDR2 is SVGAGI (reference sequence). V trimming: 6 bases; J trimming: 5 bases; junction bases outside the gene matches: 4. The CDR3 is made up of 13 amino acids. In DNA form, the CDR3 reads TGTGCCAGCAGCCTACAGGGGGCGTATGGCTACACCTTC. The encoded protein is CASSLQGAYGYTF.

V gene TRBV7-2 combines with J gene TRBJ2-4; 7 positions match TRBD1. The germline gives CDR1 SGHTA, CDR2 FQGNSA. The CDR3 covers 15 residues. V gave up 0 bases and J gave up 4 bases; unmatched junction bases: 3. The CDR3 DNA reads TGTGCCAGCAGCTTAGCAAGGGGACAGAAAAACATTCAGTACTTC. Translating it yields CASSLARGQKNIQYF.

The chain's CDR3 is CASSPLGTGYDTGELFF. CDR3 in DNA: TGCGCCAGCAGCCCCCTAGGGACAGGGTATGACACCGGGGAGCTGTTTTTT. V is TRBV4-1 and J is TRBJ2-2, with 9 bases aligning to TRBD1. V gave up 4 bases and J gave up 3 bases; unmatched junction bases: 9. This CDR3 has 17 amino acids. The germline gives CDR1 MGHRA, CDR2 YSYEKL.

CDR3 bases: TGCAGCGTTGGCGGGCTAAGGGGAGGCGGCGGGGAGCTGTTTTTT. Its translation: CSVGGLRGGGGELFF. The chain recombines TRBV29-1 with TRBJ2-2, with a weak D call TRBD2 (6 bases). V lost 4 bases and J 7 bases, leaving 19 bases between the germline ends. Germline V gene sequence: CDR1 SQVTM, CDR2 ANQGSEA. This CDR3 contains 15 residues.

This clone is labeled as large. The rearrangement links TRBV6-6 to TRBJ2-5, with D hard to call. Trimming took 7 bases from V and 7 from J, leaving 10 bases between them. Germline loops: CDR1 MNHNY, CDR2 SVGAGI (reference sequence). CDR3 length: 11 residues. In DNA form, the CDR3 reads TGTGCCAGCAAGGAGACGGGGACCCAGTACTTC. Translation: CASKETGTQYF.

This clone was counted a single time. This chain links TRBV29-1 with TRBJ2-3; TRBD1 aligns across 8 bases. CDR1 and CDR2 (germline): SQVTM, ANQGSEA. The CDR3 sequence is 14 residues long. V was clipped by 5 bases and J by 0 bases; unmatched bases: 4. The CDR3, as DNA: TGCAGCGTTTCGACAGGGGCTAGCACAGATACGCAGTATTTT. This encodes CSVSTGASTDTQYF.

This chain uses TRBV7-3 with TRBJ2-1; 11 nucleotides line up with TRBD2. The V gene end was trimmed by 2 bases and the J gene end by 3 bases; junction bases not matched to a gene: 6. Germline lookup yields CDR1 SGHTA and CDR2 FQGTGA. The CDR3 has 17 residues. Written as DNA, the CDR3 is TGTGCCAGCAGCTTATCTCTTCTAGCGGGAGGCTACAATGAGCAGTTCTTC. It yields the protein CASSLSLLAGGYNEQFF.

The chain links TRBV9 to TRBJ2-1, with D perhaps matching TRBD1 (8 bases). Trimming cost V 0 bases and J 8 bases, with 12 bases left between them. Germline-derived CDR1 and CDR2 are SGDLS and YYNGEE. There are 14 residues in the CDR3. CDR3 bases: TGTGCCAGCAGCGTAGGGACAGGGAGGGATGAGCAGTTCTTC. This sequence encodes CASSVGTGRDEQFF.

The chain joins TRBV9 to TRBJ1-2; D gene ambiguous. Germline V lookup: CDR1 SGDLS, CDR2 YYNGEE. The CDR3 has 13 amino acids. Trimming took off 0 bases at V and 3 bases at J, with 6 bases between the two ends. The CDR3 DNA is TGTGCCAGCAGCGTAGAGAGTCACTATGGCTACACCTTC. Protein: CASSVESHYGYTF. The entire variable domain, with the rest obtained from reference TRBV9 and TRBJ1-2, is as follows: DSGVTQTPKHLITATGQRVTLRCSPRSGDLSVYWYQQSLDQGLQFLIQYYNGEERAKGNILERFSAQQFPDLHSELNLSSLELGDSALYFCASSVESHYGYTFGSGTRLTVV.

DNA for the CDR3: TGTGCCAGTAGTTCAGGGAGGGGAGAGACCCAGTACTTC. Protein product: CASSSGRGETQYF. This chain links TRBV2 with TRBJ2-5; the match to TRBD2 covers 7 bases. J gave up 4 bases and V 9 bases, and 8 bases lay outside the gene matches. The CDR3 is 13 residues long. From germline, CDR1 is SNHLY and CDR2 FYNNEI.

The V and J genes are TRBV23-1 and TRBJ2-2; D is perhaps TRBD1 (6 bases). TRBV23-1 is assigned to the ORF class and has an uncertain function. The V end lost 6 bases, the J end lost 1 base, and 9 bases lay between the germline ends. This CDR3 comprises 14 residues. The CDR3 nucleotides are TGCGCCAGCAGGCCGGGACAGAACACCGGGGAGCTGTTTTTT. Translating it yields CASRPGQNTGELFF.

The chain carries TRBV1 and TRBJ2-7; whether TRBD2, the table's D call, matches the DNA was not checked. TRBV1 is recorded as a pseudogene. The CDR3 extends over 17 amino acids. The CDR3 bases are TGCACCAGCAGCCAACAACCTCACGGGACTAGCAGTTCCGAGCAGTACTTC. Encoded protein: CTSSQQPHGTSSSEQYF.

The genes are TRBV30 and TRBJ2-3, with a weak D call TRBD1 (5 bases). Germline-derived CDR1 and CDR2 are GTSNPN and SVGIG (reference sequence). Trimming removed 2 bases at V and 0 bases at J, with 12 bases between. The CDR3 sequence is 15 residues long. CDR3 in amino acids: CAWSIGASSTDTQYF. Here the CDR3 DNA reads TGTGCCTGGAGTATAGGGGCTTCTAGCACAGATACGCAGTATTTT. The complete variable domain, with remaining parts taken from reference TRBV30 and TRBJ2-3, reads SQTIHQWPATLVQPVGSPLSLECTVEGTSNPNLYWYRQAAGRGLQLLFYSVGIGQISSEVPQNLSASRPQDRQFILSSKKLLLSDSGFYLCAWSIGASSTDTQYFGPGTRLTVL.

In this sample, this clone turned up once. The chain carries TRBV10-3 and TRBJ1-4, with 9 bases that match TRBD1. Germline CDR1 reads ENHRY; CDR2 reads SYGVKD. V gave up 10 bases and J gave up 5 bases; unmatched junction bases: 5. The CDR3 is 13 residues long. DNA for the CDR3: TGTGCCACCCAGGACAGGGGCAATGAAAAACTGTTTTTT. Protein: CATQDRGNEKLFF.

This clone was seen once. The V and J genes are TRBV14 and TRBJ1-2; D is perhaps TRBD1 (5 bases). There are 13 residues in the CDR3. Trimming shortened V by 3 bases and J by 3 bases, and 8 bases separated the two germline ends. Germline V lookup: CDR1 SGHDN, CDR2 FVKESK. CDR3 sequence: CASSQDTYYGYTF. The DNA for the CDR3 is TGTGCCAGCAGCCAGGACACTTACTATGGCTACACCTTC. Full variable domain (rest looked up from reference TRBV14 and TRBJ1-2): EAGVTQFPSHSVIEKGQTVTLRCDPISGHDNLYWYRRVMGKEIKFLLHFVKESKQDESGMPNNRFLAERTGGTYSTLKVQPAELEDSGVYFCASSQDTYYGYTFGSGTRLTVV.

This clone appeared once. The genes are TRBV5-6 and TRBJ1-2, with D unclear. This CDR3 region has 13 residues. Per germline, CDR1 SGHDT and CDR2 YYEEEE. Trimming stripped 4 bases from V and 0 bases from J, with 7 bases between. The CDR3 bases are TGTGCCAGCAGCCCAACTACTAACTATGGCTACACCTTC. This gives the protein CASSPTTNYGYTF.

This clone has a single count. V gene TRBV7-3 combines with J gene TRBJ2-1, with 10 bases matching TRBD2. Germline CDR1 and CDR2: SGHTA and FQGTGA. V shed 5 bases, J shed 9 bases, and the junction held 10 bases outside the gene matches. The CDR3 runs 15 residues. The CDR3 loop reads CASSRGASGSSEQFF. The CDR3, as DNA: TGTGCCAGCAGCCGAGGGGCTAGCGGGAGTAGTGAGCAGTTCTTC.

The V and J genes are TRBV6-4 and TRBJ2-6; 9 bases align to TRBD2. Germline lookup yields CDR1 MRHNA and CDR2 SNTAGT. The CDR3 loop spans 16 amino acids. Trimming removed 3 bases from V and 0 bases from J; junction bases left unmatched: 0. The CDR3 bases are TGTGCCAGCAGTGAGCGGGGGGGCTCTGGGGCCAACGTCCTGACTTTC. It encodes CASSERGGSGANVLTF.